The TCR beta chain under discussion was sequenced for a study of blood T cells in healthy people across ages (dated by TCRdb to between 2014 and 2017). Study-wide context: In model experiments, template switching captured roughly one uniquely barcoded TCR beta cDNA molecule for every two T cells. The donors were split into four age groups: young (average 16 years), middle-aged (roughly 40), aged (about 62) and long-lived (approximately 89). Two additional independent replicas of 1 million unique cDNA reads from the same blood draw were analyzed for two donors (one aged 18 to 30 and one aged 80 or older). To avoid experimental bias, donors of different ages were distributed randomly across sequencing lanes. The study measured age-related changes in TCR beta repertoire diversity using deep sequencing normalized with unique cDNA molecular identifiers. Study-wide findings and limitations: Observed TCR beta diversity per million T cells fell roughly linearly with age, and a significant reduction was already apparent by age roughly 40. There was a strong correlation between observed TCR beta diversity and the percentage of naive T cells measured by flow cytometry. Compared with the aged group, the long-lived group had more naive CD4+ T cells, fewer expanded clones and increased TCR diversity, a pattern suggesting age selection. Because donor CMV infection status was unknown, age-related changes in expanded clonotypes were potentially confounded. Conclusive comparison of naive and antigen-experienced compartments was prevented by the profiling of bulk unsorted PBMCs. Estimates of total diversity based on one million sequenced T cells were considered lower bounds and underestimates.

This clonotype came up a few times. Its antigen remains unidentified. No base-level quality is on record; no much larger clone is a single base apart. V is reduced by 6 bases and J by 5 bases, leaving a spacing of 14 bases between them. From a lookup of the germline V gene (reference sequence), CDR1 and CDR2 are LNHDA and SQIVND. From the cysteine up to the phenylalanine, the CDR3 has a length of 14 residues. Solely the CDR3 DNA is kept, with 42 bases framed from the first base. The library was generated by 5' RACE. The instrument given in TCRdb is Illumina HiSeq 2500. A second about 6 to 11 cycle PCR used a sample-barcoded 5' primer and a J-beta primer mix. Each TCR beta cDNA molecule received a unique molecular identifier from a template-switch 5' adaptor carrying 12 random nucleotides. At least 2.5 million CDR3-containing paired-end reads were obtained from each sample. All of the RNA was converted into first-strand cDNA using the Mint cDNA synthesis kit, with a TRBC-specific oligonucleotide serving as the primer. After uracil-DNA glycosylase treatment, a first 18-cycle PCR used universal primers M1SS and BC2_uni_R on all cDNA. The study's own analysis went as follows. For normalization, 1 million high-quality reads, each with a distinct molecular identifier, were randomly selected from each sample. Reads sharing molecular identifiers were discarded rather than binned into consensus sequences. MiTCR, with a Q25 quality threshold and the strictest error-elimination algorithm, was used for CDR3 identification, clonotype clustering and error correction. A nonparametric unseen species model using Euler transformation provided a lower-bound estimate of total TCR beta diversity. TCRdb took the public reads, trimmed them with fastp at Q25, ran MiXCR for clone calling and kept in-frame beta chains. Under each unique CDR3 protein, matching rows form one entry showing the most common genes and DNA. These V and J calls originate from TCRdb's pipeline instead of the authors' own analysis. The sample includes about 650,000 distinct CDR3 sequences, with roughly 32% observed a single time. The biggest ten clones account for 15% of the sample.

Donors were a few dozen systemically healthy Caucasian individuals from Russia aged roughly 6 to 90 years. Around 10 milliliters of peripheral blood were collected from each donor into EDTA-treated Vacutainer tubes. PBMCs were isolated by Ficoll-Paque density-gradient centrifugation, with at least 6 million obtained per sample. Total RNA, at least 6 micrograms per sample, was extracted from PBMCs with Trizol reagent. The percentages of naive CD45RAhigh/CD27high T cells were determined by flow cytometry on a PBMC aliquot from every donor. This TCR derives from a woman of 80 years or more in good health. Donor details come from another sample of the same person, matched by shared clones. In this chain, TRBV19 is recombined with TRBJ1-5; the D gene is possibly TRBD1, with 5 bases matching. The sequenced sample was blood. This receptor carries the CDR3 CASRPTVTYQPQHF. The DNA sequence is TGTGCCAGTAGGCCGACAGTGACCTATCAGCCCCAGCATTTT.